A single TCR beta chain is shown here with its context. The CDR3 extends over 13 amino acids. Trimming cost V 5 bases and J 6 bases; bases outside gene matches: 3. Germline V lookup: CDR1 SGHNT, CDR2 YENEEA. This record belongs to a study of blood T cell repertoires in COVID-19. Methods used by the authors: Scientists estimated how many nucleated cells there were by amplifying reference gene primers. The protocol was immunoSEQ multiplex PCR, while the TCRdb copy is restricted to in-frame clones and leaves out a portion. Clonal size and the V and J genes are those of that table, whereas D and trimming came from the DNA. This repertoire shows 250,000 to 350,000 clones, around 89% found once; its top ten account for 2% to 3%. Assignments of participants to cohorts depended upon their own reported clinical history. Two negative PCRs, clearance, or symptom resolution characterized the recovered Cohort 3 donors.

The V and J genes are TRBV11-3 and TRBJ2-1; 8 bases align to TRBD2. This clonotype originated in a woman aged 18 to 35 who had recovered from COVID-19. Sequencing was done on a sample of PBMCs or T cells enriched from blood (not recorded which). The CDR3 region is CASSTGGFNEQFF. The DNA of the CDR3 is TGTGCCAGCAGCACGGGGGGGTTCAATGAGCAGTTCTTC. Looking up the rest from reference TRBV11-3 and TRBJ2-1 gives the full variable domain: EAGVVQSPRYKIIEKKQPVAFWCNPISGHNTLYWYLQNLGQGPELLIRYENEEAVDDSQLPKDRFSAERLKGVDSTLKIQPAELGDSAVYLCASSTGGFNEQFFGPGTRLTVL.